Below, 23 T cell receptor beta chains from the same sample are listed, as sequenced in a study of T cells in Graves' hyperthyroidism and ophthalmopathy (dated by TCRdb to about 2019). Library prep was done by multiplex PCR. TCRdb shows the sequencer as Illumina HiSeq 2000. Amplification of TCR beta CDR3 regions was carried out from RNA transcripts. The TCR CDR3 was subjected to a first round of RT-PCR using the HTBI primer set and the Qiagen OneStep RT-PCR kit. TCRdb cleaned the public reads at Q25 with fastp, built clones with MiXCR and kept in-frame beta chains. Rows matching on CDR3 protein sequence are summarized as one entry with the most common DNA and genes. The sample profile shows fewer than 350,000 distinct CDR3 sequences; about 18% of them were found once. The top ten hold 49% of the sample. Sample: blood. The receptor source for this set is a woman aged 50 to 65 with Graves' hyperthyroidism.

The chain combines TRBV7-8 with TRBJ1-5; D gene uncertain. CDR1 is SGHVS, CDR2 FQNEAQ, per germline. This CDR3 is built from 15 residues. V dropped 1 base and J dropped 5 bases, with 12 bases sitting between them. CDR3 in DNA: TGTGCCAGCAGCTTAGTGGTGGGATACGATCAGCCCCAGCATTTT. This sequence encodes CASSLVVGYDQPQHF. The whole variable domain, remainder taken from reference TRBV7-8 and TRBJ1-5, is GAGVSQSPRYKVAKRGQDVALRCDPISGHVSLFWYQQALGQGPEFLTYFQNEAQLDKSGLPSDRFFAERPEGSVSTLKIQRTQQEDSAVYLCASSLVVGYDQPQHFGDGTRLSIL.

In its sample, this clonotype was seen many times. The chain recombines TRBV20-1 with TRBJ2-1, with 7 bases lining up with TRBD1. This CDR3 has 14 amino acids. The V gene end was trimmed by 4 bases and the J gene end by 2 bases; junction bases not matched to a gene: 5. Germline V gives CDR1 DFQATT, CDR2 SNEGSKA (reference sequence). The CDR3 loop reads CSATPGQAYNEQFF. As DNA, the CDR3 is TGCAGTGCTACCCCCGGACAGGCCTACAATGAGCAGTTCTTC.

This clonotype came up a few times. The V call is TRBV6-1, the J call TRBJ2-2, with D possibly matching TRBD1 (5 bases). Germline V gene data show CDR1 as MNHNS and CDR2 as SASEGT. Trimming removed 6 bases at V and 4 bases at J, with 6 bases between. The CDR3 length is 12 residues. DNA of the CDR3: TGTGCCAGCAGCAGGGTCACCGGGGAGCTGTTTTTT. Translation: CASSRVTGELFF.

This clonotype was detected only a few times. The chain is built from TRBV9 and TRBJ2-5; 9 positions match TRBD2. There are 15 residues in the CDR3. V shed 0 bases and J 4 bases; nucleotides not matched to a gene: 4. Germline V gives CDR1 SGDLS, CDR2 YYNGEE. The CDR3 sequence is CASSVGGGARETQYF. CDR3 bases: TGTGCCAGCAGCGTAGGCGGGGGGGCCCGAGAGACCCAGTACTTC.

At least ten counts were recorded for this clonotype. This CDR3 reads CASSEAGYEAFF. The CDR3 DNA reads as TGTGCCAGCAGTGAAGCGGGGTATGAAGCTTTCTTT. The rearrangement uses TRBV2 and TRBJ1-1, with unresolved D. Germline V CDR1 and CDR2: SNHLY, FYNNEI. The CDR3 is 12 residues long. Between the trimmed V and J ends, which lost 0 bases and 7 bases, there was a span of 6 bases.

This clonotype has more than one count but fewer than ten. The gene calls are TRBV12-3 or TRBV12-4 and TRBJ2-1; tentatively, D is TRBD1 (6 bases). The CDR3 covers 12 residues. With 4 bases removed from V and 12 bases from J, the gap between germline ends came to 13 bases. DNA of the CDR3: TGTGCCAGCAGTTCGGGCTTCAGGGGGCAGTTCTTC. Its translation is CASSSGFRGQFF.

This clonotype has only a few counts. The chain employs TRBV3-1 and TRBJ2-5; 10 bases align to TRBD2. V lost 6 bases to trimming and J lost 1 base; unmatched junction nucleotides: 20. Germline V gene sequence: CDR1 LGHDT, CDR2 YNNKEL (reference sequence). CDR3 size: 20 residues. CDR3 in DNA: TGTGCCAGCAGTTACCCTACTCCAGCGGGGGGGCCGCCCGGCCAAGAGACCCAGTACTTC. Its protein is CASSYPTPAGGPPGQETQYF.

The genes are TRBV6-1 and TRBJ1-2; 8 nucleotides line up with TRBD1. Germline assignment: CDR1 MNHNS and CDR2 SASEGT. The CDR3 sequence is 14 residues long. The junction had 7 bases not matched to a gene; V was cut back by 6 bases and J by 4 bases. CDR3 residues: CASRDRAASYGYTF. The CDR3 coding sequence is TGTGCCAGCAGGGACAGGGCGGCTAGCTATGGCTACACCTTC.

Concerning this clonotype itself: A much larger clone is a single base away; this may be a read error. The missing conserved phenylalanine or tryptophan at the end of this CDR3 makes a read error likely. The CDR3, as DNA: TGTGCCAGCAGCCCGCTATTCCAGGGGGGGTTAGATACGCAGTATCTT. Translated, it gives CASSPLFQGGLDTQYL. The chain links TRBV11-2 to TRBJ2-3; D may match TRBD1 or TRBD2 (7 bases each). The CDR3 totals 16 residues. CDR1 and CDR2 (germline): SGHAT, FQNNGV. Trimming shortened V by 5 bases and J by 5 bases, and 20 bases separated the two germline ends.

There are many counts of this clonotype. The chain recombines TRBV12-3 or TRBV12-4 with TRBJ1-4; D ambiguous. CDR3 length: 14 amino acids. Deletions cut 2 bases from V and 3 bases from J, with 7 bases between. The CDR3 spells CASSLSGPNEKLFF. CDR3 DNA sequence: TGTGCCAGCAGTTTAAGTGGGCCTAATGAAAAACTGTTTTTT.

This clonotype was counted a few times. The V gene is TRBV2, the J gene TRBJ2-5, with 9 positions matching TRBD2. Germline V gives CDR1 SNHLY, CDR2 FYNNEI. The CDR3 spans 15 residues. J gave up 2 bases and V 6 bases, and 7 bases lay outside the gene matches. CDR3 nucleotides: TGTGCCAGCAGAGCGGGACTAGCAGAGCAAGAGACCCAGTACTTC. This codes for CASRAGLAEQETQYF.

This clonotype was counted a few times. The chain links TRBV3-1 to TRBJ1-2, with a possible D match to TRBD1 (5 bases). Trimming stripped 3 bases from V and 4 bases from J, with 12 bases between. The germline V gene has CDR1 LGHDT and CDR2 YNNKEL (reference sequence). The CDR3 has 14 amino acids. In DNA, the CDR3 is TGTGCCAGCAGCCACTCCGGGGGGGGCTATGGCTACACCTTC. Translated: CASSHSGGGYGYTF. The full variable domain, rest sourced from reference TRBV3-1 and TRBJ1-2, is DTAVSQTPKYLVTQMGNDKSIKCEQNLGHDTMYWYKQDSKKFLKIMFSYNNKELIINETVPNRFSPKSPDKAHLNLHINSLELGDSAVYFCASSHSGGGYGYTFGSGTRLTVV.

In this sample, this clonotype turned up many times. The CDR3 protein is CASSYSIPTATYEQYV. DNA of the CDR3: TGTGCCAGCAGTTACTCGATCCCCACGGCAACCTACGAGCAGTACGTC. The chain is built from TRBV6-2 or TRBV6-3 and TRBJ2-7; D gene unclear. Trimming took 0 bases from V and 2 from J, leaving 14 bases between them. CDR1 is MNHEY, CDR2 SVGEGT, per germline. CDR3 length equals 16 residues.

This clonotype was detected many times. The chain combines TRBV12-3 or TRBV12-4 with TRBJ2-7; 7 positions match TRBD2. Trimming removed 6 bases from V and 4 bases from J; junction bases left unmatched: 9. CDR3 length: 14 amino acids. This chain's CDR3 is CASSSGLVGYEQYV. The CDR3 region has the DNA TGTGCCAGCAGCTCTGGACTAGTCGGTTACGAGCAGTACGTC.

The chain uses TRBV24-1 and TRBJ2-3; D is uncertain. CDR1 is KGHDR and CDR2 is SFDVKD in the germline V gene. V lost 6 bases, J lost 2 bases, and 11 bases lay in between. The CDR3 loop spans 14 amino acids. The CDR3 loop is CATSSRTNTDTQYF. CDR3 in DNA: TGTGCCACCAGTTCTCGGACCAACACAGATACGCAGTATTTT.

J is TRBJ1-2 and V is TRBV28; 8 bases are a match to TRBD1. The germline V gene encodes CDR1 MDHEN and CDR2 SYDVKM. The CDR3 extends over 14 amino acids. V trimming: 11 bases; J trimming: 3 bases; junction bases outside the gene matches: 11. CDR3: CAGHPGGLDYGYTF. CDR3 DNA: TGTGCCGGCCACCCAGGGGGCCTTGACTATGGCTACACCTTC.

This chain joins TRBV14 and TRBJ2-3; TRBD1 matches at 8 bases. The V gene's germline CDR1 is SGHDN and CDR2 FVKESK. The J segment lost 2 bases and the V segment lost 1 base, leaving 5 bases of the junction unmatched. This CDR3 has 16 amino acids. The CDR3 protein is CASSQVVGQDTDTQYF. The CDR3 bases are TGTGCCAGCAGCCAAGTCGTGGGACAGGACACAGATACGCAGTATTTT.

This clonotype was seen repeatedly, ten times or more. V usage is TRBV28 and J usage is TRBJ2-1, with D possibly being TRBD1 (5 bases). Germline V lookup: CDR1 MDHEN, CDR2 SYDVKM. The CDR3 covers 15 residues. With 5 bases removed from V and 1 base from J, the gap between germline ends came to 12 bases. This chain's CDR3 is CASSVVGVSYNEQFF. The CDR3 DNA is TGTGCCAGCAGTGTCGTAGGGGTATCCTACAATGAGCAGTTCTTC.

This clonotype turned up a few times. The gene calls are TRBV10-3 and TRBJ2-2; 8 bases fit TRBD2. Trimming removed 2 bases from V and 6 bases from J; junction bases left unmatched: 8. The CDR3 has 16 residues. Per the germline V gene, CDR1 is ENHRY and CDR2 is SYGVKD. The CDR3: CAISERLAGGAGELFF. The CDR3 DNA reads as TGTGCCATCAGTGAGCGGCTAGCGGGTGGTGCCGGGGAGCTGTTTTTT.

The rearrangement links TRBV10-3 to TRBJ1-1, with 7 bases fitting TRBD1. The germline CDR1 and CDR2 sequences are ENHRY and SYGVKD. The CDR3 has 17 residues. Here the CDR3 DNA reads TGTGTCACCACCCGTTGGCCAGGGGGGTCCCTGAACACTGAAGCTTTCTTT. Translated, it gives CVTTRWPGGSLNTEAFF.

The chain links TRBV28 to TRBJ2-7, with a tentative D call TRBD2 (5 bases). V lost 7 bases to trimming and J lost 0 bases, with 13 bases between them. There are 14 residues in the CDR3. Germline V gene sequence: CDR1 MDHEN, CDR2 SYDVKM. The CDR3, as DNA: TGTGCCAGCAAAGACGGGAAGAGCTCCTACGAGCAGTACTTC. Its protein product is CASKDGKSSYEQYF.

In this sample, this clonotype turned up a few times. CDR3 bases: TGCAGTCTTTCTAGCGGGAGTCCAGATACGCAGTATTTT. It specifies CSLSSGSPDTQYF. V gene TRBV20-1 combines with J gene TRBJ2-3; 10 bases are shared with TRBD2. CDR1 and CDR2 from the germline V gene are DFQATT and SNEGSKA (reference sequence). The CDR3 is 13 residues long. J gave up 4 bases and V 8 bases, and 6 bases lay outside the gene matches.

This clonotype came up many times. The chain has TRBV6-1 and TRBJ1-5, with D tentatively TRBD1 (5 bases). The germline V and J ends were trimmed by 2 bases and 0 bases, with 11 bases remaining between them. Germline V lookup: CDR1 MNHNS, CDR2 SASEGT. The CDR3 loop spans 16 amino acids. The CDR3 here is CASSESGSLSNQPQHF. The CDR3 coding sequence is TGTGCCAGCAGTGAATCAGGGTCCCTTAGCAATCAGCCCCAGCATTTT.